This TCR beta chain was sequenced during a study of cytomegalovirus exposure and HLA in healthy donors. As for the study in general: An analysis done earlier identified about 120 million unique TCR beta sequences from about 179 million T cells.

Trimming removed 11 bases from V and 0 bases from J, with 17 bases in between. The CDR3 spans 15 residues. The V gene's germline CDR1 is ENHRY and CDR2 SYGVKD. The PCR used 60 Vbeta and 13 Jbeta primers. Assay: immunoSEQ multiplex PCR; the TCRdb copy retains only in-frame clones and omits some. The sample table sets out about 60,000 clones. Material: PBMCs. This chain links TRBV10-3 with TRBJ2-1, with D perhaps TRBD1 (5 bases). This clonotype was sampled from a woman in her late teens or twenties in good health and CMV-seronegative. The CDR3 nucleotides are TGTGCCGCATCAGACCGACAGAGCTCCTACAATGAGCAGTTCTTC. Residues: CAASDRQSSYNEQFF.